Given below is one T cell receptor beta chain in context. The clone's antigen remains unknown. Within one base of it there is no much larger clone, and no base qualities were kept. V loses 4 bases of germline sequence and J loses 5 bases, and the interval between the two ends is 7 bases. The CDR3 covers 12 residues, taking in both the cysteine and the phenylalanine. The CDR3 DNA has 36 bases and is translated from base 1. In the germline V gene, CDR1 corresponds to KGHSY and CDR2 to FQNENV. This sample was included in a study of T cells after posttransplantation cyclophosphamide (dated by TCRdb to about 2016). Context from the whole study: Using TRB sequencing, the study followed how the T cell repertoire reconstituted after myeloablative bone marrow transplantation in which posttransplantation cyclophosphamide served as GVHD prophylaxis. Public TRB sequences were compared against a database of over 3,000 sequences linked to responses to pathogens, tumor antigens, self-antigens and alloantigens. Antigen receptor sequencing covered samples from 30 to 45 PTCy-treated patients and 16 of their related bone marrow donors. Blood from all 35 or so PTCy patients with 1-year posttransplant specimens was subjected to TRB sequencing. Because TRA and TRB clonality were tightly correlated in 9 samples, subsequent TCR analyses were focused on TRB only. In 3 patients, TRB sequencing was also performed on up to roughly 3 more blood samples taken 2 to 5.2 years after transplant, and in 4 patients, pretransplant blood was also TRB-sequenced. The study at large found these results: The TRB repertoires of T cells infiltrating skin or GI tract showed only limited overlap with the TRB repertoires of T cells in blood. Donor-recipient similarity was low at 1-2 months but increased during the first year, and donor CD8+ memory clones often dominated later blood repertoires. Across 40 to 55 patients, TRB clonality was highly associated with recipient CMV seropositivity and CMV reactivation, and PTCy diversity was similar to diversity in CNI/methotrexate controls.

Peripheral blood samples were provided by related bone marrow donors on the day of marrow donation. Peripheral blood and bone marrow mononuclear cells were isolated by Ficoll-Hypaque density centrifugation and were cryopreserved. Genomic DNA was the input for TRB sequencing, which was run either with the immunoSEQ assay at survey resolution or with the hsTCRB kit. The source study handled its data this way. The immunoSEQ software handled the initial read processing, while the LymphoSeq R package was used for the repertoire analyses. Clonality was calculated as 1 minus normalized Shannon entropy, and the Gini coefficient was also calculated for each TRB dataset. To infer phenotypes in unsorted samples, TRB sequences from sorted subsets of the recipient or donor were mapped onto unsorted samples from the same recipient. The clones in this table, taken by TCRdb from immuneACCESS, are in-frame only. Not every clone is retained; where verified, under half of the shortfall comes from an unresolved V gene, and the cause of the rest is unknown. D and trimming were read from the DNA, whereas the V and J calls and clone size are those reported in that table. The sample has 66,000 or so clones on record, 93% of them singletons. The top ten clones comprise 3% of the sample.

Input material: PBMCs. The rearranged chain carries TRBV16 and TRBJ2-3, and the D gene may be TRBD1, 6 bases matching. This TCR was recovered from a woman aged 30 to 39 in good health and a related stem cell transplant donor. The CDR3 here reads CASSLGGDTQYF. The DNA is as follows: TGTGCCAGCAGCCTAGGGGGAGATACGCAGTATTTT.